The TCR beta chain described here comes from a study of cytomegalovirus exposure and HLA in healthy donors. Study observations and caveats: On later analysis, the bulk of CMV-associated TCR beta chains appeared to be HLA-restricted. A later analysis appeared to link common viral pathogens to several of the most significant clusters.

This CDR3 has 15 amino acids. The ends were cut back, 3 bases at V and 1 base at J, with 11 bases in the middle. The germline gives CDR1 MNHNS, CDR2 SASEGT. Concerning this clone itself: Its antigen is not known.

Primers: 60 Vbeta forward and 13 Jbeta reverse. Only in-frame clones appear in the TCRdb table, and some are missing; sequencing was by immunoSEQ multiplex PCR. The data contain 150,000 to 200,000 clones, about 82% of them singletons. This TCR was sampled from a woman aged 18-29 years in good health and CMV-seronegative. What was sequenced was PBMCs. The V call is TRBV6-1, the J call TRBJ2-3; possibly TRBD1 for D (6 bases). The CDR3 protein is CASSDRGPGTDTQYF. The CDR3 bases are TGTGCCAGCAGTGACAGGGGTCCAGGCACAGATACGCAGTATTTT.